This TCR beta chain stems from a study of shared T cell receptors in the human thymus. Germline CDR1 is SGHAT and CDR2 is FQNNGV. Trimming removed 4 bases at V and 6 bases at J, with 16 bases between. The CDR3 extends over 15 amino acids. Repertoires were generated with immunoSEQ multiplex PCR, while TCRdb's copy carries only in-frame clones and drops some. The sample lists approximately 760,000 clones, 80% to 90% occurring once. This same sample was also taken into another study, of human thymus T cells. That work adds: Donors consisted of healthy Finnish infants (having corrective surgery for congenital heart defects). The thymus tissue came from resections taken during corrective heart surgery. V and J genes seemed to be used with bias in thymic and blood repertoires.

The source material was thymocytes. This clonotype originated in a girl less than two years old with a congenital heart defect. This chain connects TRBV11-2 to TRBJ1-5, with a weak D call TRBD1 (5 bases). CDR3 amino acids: CASSSTDKGGQPQHF. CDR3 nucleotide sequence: TGTGCCAGCAGCTCGACAGACAAGGGTGGTCAGCCCCAGCATTTT.